The following is a T cell receptor (beta chain) sequence with its context. As yet, its antigen is unknown. These data belong to a study of beta chain features in type 1 diabetes. Study as a whole: Examined across all samples were some 99 million sorted cells.

Based on CD45RO/CCR7/CD25/CD127/CD95/CD27, CD4+ regulatory, stem cell-like memory, naive and central memory cells were sorted. Expressed TCRB transcripts were sequenced, since all the RNA that had been isolated was reverse transcribed. The repertoire was sequenced with immunoSEQ multiplex PCR; TCRdb's copy has only in-frame clones and lacks some. The profile shows approximately 120,000 clones, roughly 43% of them singletons. Whole-study findings and limits: There was a moderate but significant shortening of TCRB CDR3s in all four CD4+ subsets of Type 1 diabetes patients.

Sequencing was done on a sample of stem cell memory CD4+ T cells from blood. This sequence originates from a woman between 18 and 29 years old in good health.

This chain's CDR3 is CASSFGGLAGGVEQYF. CDR3 nucleotides: TGTGCCAGCAGCTTTGGGGGACTAGCGGGAGGCGTTGAGCAGTACTTC. The chain is built from TRBV5-4 and TRBJ2-7, with 15 bases fitting TRBD2. Per germline, CDR1 SGHNT and CDR2 YYREEE (reference sequence). There are 16 residues in the CDR3. V gave up 2 bases and J gave up 7 bases; unmatched junction bases: 7.